The 30 T cell receptor beta chains below were found in one sample sequenced in a study of OX40 agonist ivuxolimab in advanced cancers. Clones were sequenced by immunoSEQ multiplex PCR, and TCRdb holds only the in-frame ones, with some missing. Here the sample spans over 45,000 clones, roughly 78% being singletons. The sequences come from CD4+ or CD8+ T cells sorted from blood, collected in a trial of the OX40 agonist ivuxolimab. These receptor sequences come from an adult with an advanced solid tumor such as melanoma, head and neck, liver or kidney cancer.

CDR3 DNA: TGTGCCAGCAGCCCTGTTAGACCAGCGGGGCCCTACAATGAGCAGTTCTTC. Protein product: CASSPVRPAGPYNEQFF. The chain links TRBV5-4 to TRBJ2-1; 7 bases match TRBD2. The V gene's germline CDR1 is SGHNT and CDR2 YYREEE (reference sequence). V shed 4 bases and J 2 bases; nucleotides not matched to a gene: 12. The CDR3 runs to 17 residues.

CDR3 nucleotides: TGTGCCAGCAGTCAACCGGCGGGGGGAAGCTACGAGCAGTACTTC. This sequence encodes CASSQPAGGSYEQYF. The V gene is TRBV7-8, the J gene TRBJ2-7; 8 bases are a match to TRBD2. J lost 3 bases, V lost 6 bases, and 10 bases had no gene match. Germline CDR1 SGHVS, CDR2 FQNEAQ. The CDR3 has 15 residues.

This clone is categorized as medium-sized. The chain combines TRBV6-6 with TRBJ2-1; possible D gene TRBD2, 5 bases. The germline V and J ends were trimmed by 2 bases and 14 bases, with 13 bases remaining between them. The CDR3 is 12 residues long. Germline V gene lookup returns CDR1 MNHNY and CDR2 SVGAGI (reference sequence). The CDR3 spells CASSYERTGEFF. The CDR3 DNA follows: TGTGCCAGCAGTTACGAACGGACTGGGGAGTTCTTC.

This clone was detected only a few times. The chain has TRBV7-2 and TRBJ2-7; D perhaps matches TRBD1 (6 bases). The CDR3 spans 15 residues. The V gene lost 6 bases and the J gene lost 6 bases, with 21 bases spanning the gap. CDR1 is SGHTA, CDR2 FQGNSA, per germline. CDR3 DNA: TGTGCCAGCAGTCAACGGGGCCAGGGGACGGGCGAGCAGTACTTC. Amino acids: CASSQRGQGTGEQYF.

The rearrangement joins TRBV14 to TRBJ1-4; the D is unclear. Germline assignment: CDR1 SGHDN and CDR2 FVKESK. The CDR3 covers 15 residues. Trimming removed 0 bases from V and 7 bases from J, with 12 bases in between. Here the CDR3 reads CASSQEVGWGEKLFF. CDR3 DNA sequence: TGTGCCAGCAGCCAAGAAGTAGGGTGGGGTGAAAAACTGTTTTTT. The full variable domain, with the rest looked up from reference TRBV14 and TRBJ1-4, is EAGVTQFPSHSVIEKGQTVTLRCDPISGHDNLYWYRRVMGKEIKFLLHFVKESKQDESGMPNNRFLAERTGGTYSTLKVQPAELEDSGVYFCASSQEVGWGEKLFFGSGTQLSVL.

The J gene is TRBJ1-3, the V gene TRBV12-5; D ambiguous. Germline V gene sequence: CDR1 LGHNT, CDR2 FRNRAP. This CDR3 has 16 residues. V dropped 5 bases and J dropped 1 base, with 15 bases sitting between them. CDR3 amino acids: CASGIPLPVSGNTIYF. CDR3 DNA sequence: TGTGCTAGTGGTATCCCTTTGCCGGTATCTGGAAACACCATATATTTT. Drawing the rest from reference TRBV12-5 and TRBJ1-3, the complete variable domain is DARVTQTPRHKVTEMGQEVTMRCQPILGHNTVFWYRQTMMQGLELLAYFRNRAPLDDSGMPKDRFSAEMPDATLATLKIQPSEPRDSAVYFCASGIPLPVSGNTIYFGEGSWLTVV.

The V call is TRBV7-2, the J call TRBJ2-3; maybe TRBD2 (6 bases). This CDR3 has 16 residues. Trimming removed 5 bases from V and 5 bases from J, with 20 bases in between. Germline values: CDR1 SGHTA, CDR2 FQGNSA. CDR3 coding DNA: TGTGCCAGCAGCGAGGGTGGGGTCCCGGGGGTAGATACGCAGTATTTT. Amino acid sequence: CASSEGGVPGVDTQYF.

This clone came up a few times. The rearrangement links TRBV29-1 to TRBJ2-1, with TRBD2 matching over 8 bases. V shed 0 bases and J 1 base; nucleotides not matched to a gene: 5. This CDR3 is 16 amino acids long. Germline V gene lookup returns CDR1 SQVTM and CDR2 ANQGSEA. CDR3 in amino acids: CSVEDRGGHSYNEQFF. CDR3 coding DNA: TGCAGCGTTGAAGATCGCGGGGGGCATTCCTACAATGAGCAGTTCTTC.

The chain has TRBV21-1 and TRBJ2-7; the table's TRBD1 call for D was not verified on the DNA. TRBV21-1 constitutes a pseudogene. This CDR3 is 12 amino acids long. CDR3 bases: TGTGCCAGCAGCACCTGGACAGATTGGCAGTACTTC. Translation: CASSTWTDWQYF.

V and J are TRBV2 and TRBJ1-2; weak D call: TRBD1 (5 bases). CDR3 length equals 15 residues. CDR1 SNHLY and CDR2 FYNNEI come from the germline V gene. Trimming stripped 1 base from V and 4 bases from J, with 13 bases between. The CDR3 nucleotides read TGTGCCAGCAGTGAAGTAGGGCAGGGCCCCTATGGCTACACCTTC. It encodes CASSEVGQGPYGYTF.

The CDR3 bases are TGTGCCAGCACTCCAGCCGGCAGCTACGAGCAGTACTTC. This encodes CASTPAGSYEQYF. The chain combines TRBV27 with TRBJ2-7; D unresolved. The CDR3 spans 13 residues. Germline assignment: CDR1 MNHEY and CDR2 SMNVEV (reference sequence). V lost 7 bases and J lost 3, with 13 bases in between.

V and J are TRBV5-1 and TRBJ2-7, with D tentatively TRBD2 (6 bases). Between the trimmed V and J ends, which lost 7 bases and 6 bases, there was a span of 23 bases. The CDR3 is made up of 15 amino acids. Per germline, CDR1 SGHRS and CDR2 YFSETQ. The CDR3 sequence: CASAHPPGLGGEQYF. The CDR3 DNA is TGCGCCAGCGCGCATCCCCCGGGACTGGGGGGCGAGCAGTACTTC.

The chain uses TRBV5-1 and TRBJ2-1, with 10 positions matching TRBD1. This CDR3 spans 15 amino acids. Trimming at V came to 5 bases and at J to 13 bases, leaving 15 bases not matched to a gene. Per germline, CDR1 SGHRS and CDR2 YFSETQ. The CDR3 reads CASSWDRGKSPLQFF. The CDR3 DNA sequence: TGCGCCAGCAGTTGGGACAGGGGTAAGTCTCCCCTACAGTTCTTC.

This rearrangement joins TRBV7-2 to TRBJ2-7; 10 bases line up with TRBD1. J lost 2 bases, V lost 5 bases, and 6 bases had no gene match. The CDR3 contains 15 residues. CDR1 and CDR2 (germline): SGHTA, FQGNSA. CDR3 DNA sequence: TGTGCCAGCAGCCCCTGGGACAGGGGAACCTACGAGCAGTACTTC. Translated, it gives CASSPWDRGTYEQYF.

The V gene is TRBV6-6, the J gene TRBJ2-1; possibly TRBD1 or TRBD2 for D (6 bases each). Germline V gives CDR1 MNHNY, CDR2 SVGAGI (reference sequence). The CDR3 extends over 16 amino acids. V was shortened by 5 bases and J by 9 bases, with 23 bases between the two germline ends. CDR3 in DNA: TGTGCCAGCAGTCCCCAGGGGAGGACATCTGGGGGTGAGCAGTTCTTC. Translation: CASSPQGRTSGGEQFF.

This rearrangement joins TRBV5-1 to TRBJ1-2; TRBD1 might be the D (5 bases). V gave up 4 bases and J gave up 8 bases, with 24 bases separating them. Germline CDR1 and CDR2: SGHRS and YFSETQ. This CDR3 is built from 16 residues. The CDR3, as DNA: TGCGCCAGCAGCACCCAACCAGACAGCCTAAATCAAGGCTACACCTTC. Its translation is CASSTQPDSLNQGYTF.

This clone was seen more than once but under ten times. The V call is TRBV14, the J call TRBJ2-7; D might be TRBD1 (6 bases). Trimming removed 2 bases from V and 5 bases from J, with 10 bases in between. The CDR3 spans 13 residues. Germline CDR1 SGHDN, CDR2 FVKESK. The CDR3 DNA reads as TGTGCCAGCAGCCAACAGGGGACCAACGAGCAGTACTTC. Translating it yields CASSQQGTNEQYF. The full variable domain, in which reference TRBV14 and TRBJ2-7 provide the parts outside the CDR3, is EAGVTQFPSHSVIEKGQTVTLRCDPISGHDNLYWYRRVMGKEIKFLLHFVKESKQDESGMPNNRFLAERTGGTYSTLKVQPAELEDSGVYFCASSQQGTNEQYFGPGTRLTVT.

The V and J genes are TRBV10-3 and TRBJ2-2; 12 bases fit TRBD2. J lost 7 bases, V lost 5 bases, and 5 bases had no gene match. This CDR3 is 15 amino acids long. The germline CDR1 and CDR2 sequences are ENHRY and SYGVKD. CDR3 sequence reads: CAISKTSGSGGELFF. CDR3 nucleotides: TGTGCCATCAGTAAGACTAGCGGGAGCGGCGGGGAGCTGTTTTTT.

In regard to this clone: At one boundary the junction diverges from the germline segment, which might be a read error. This sequence joins TRBV28 and TRBJ2-1; D gene unclear. The CDR3 loop spans 12 amino acids. The germline V gene has CDR1 MDHEN and CDR2 SYDVKM. The CDR3 sequence: CASSLFTDPGLF. DNA of the CDR3: TGTGCCAGCAGTTTATTTACGGACCCTGGACTCTTC.

The chain employs TRBV11-2 and TRBJ2-5, with 7 bases fitting TRBD2. Germline values: CDR1 SGHAT, CDR2 FQNNGV. With 5 bases clipped from V and 2 bases from J, the junction kept 5 bases outside the gene matches. CDR3 length: 14 amino acids. The CDR3: CASSRGVSQETQYF. In DNA form, the CDR3 reads TGTGCCAGCAGCCGGGGGGTATCGCAAGAGACCCAGTACTTC.

The rearrangement links TRBV29-1 to TRBJ1-2, with D possibly TRBD1 on 6 matching bases. Germline loops: CDR1 SQVTM, CDR2 ANQGSEA. V was trimmed by 1 base and J by 4 bases, leaving 7 bases between them. The CDR3 is 12 amino acids. CDR3 sequence: CSVEVGAYGYTF. For the CDR3, the DNA is TGCAGCGTTGAAGTGGGGGCCTATGGCTACACCTTC.

The rearrangement uses TRBV11-3 and TRBJ2-3; no reliable D call. The CDR3 runs 13 residues. Germline CDR1 reads SGHNT; CDR2 reads YENEEA. The ends were cut back, 8 bases at V and 6 bases at J, with 15 bases in the middle. CDR3 bases: TGTGCCAGCTCCTTAAGGGAACGGGATACGCAGTATTTT. Residues: CASSLRERDTQYF.

CDR3 in amino acids: CASSVRGSGGTDTQYF. CDR3 bases: TGTGCCAGCAGTGTAAGGGGTAGCGGGGGCACAGATACGCAGTATTTT. The chain has TRBV6-4 and TRBJ2-3; 8 nucleotides align to TRBD2. The J segment lost 1 base and the V segment lost 4 bases, leaving 7 bases of the junction unmatched. CDR3 size: 16 residues. The germline V gene has CDR1 MRHNA and CDR2 SNTAGT.

The chain has TRBV6-1 and TRBJ1-3; no reliable D call. The CDR3 is 15 amino acids. V was clipped by 8 bases and J by 3 bases, with 17 bases between them. Per the germline V gene, CDR1 is MNHNS and CDR2 is SASEGT. Here the CDR3 reads CASEKSEGYGNTIYF. The DNA of the CDR3 is TGTGCCAGCGAGAAAAGCGAGGGTTATGGAAACACCATATATTTT.

This chain's CDR3 is CAWSAQLSPLHF. CDR3 nucleotides: TGTGCCTGGAGTGCACAGCTCTCACCCCTCCACTTT. The V gene is TRBV30, the J gene TRBJ1-6; D gene unclear. The CDR3 spans 12 residues. The V and J ends lost 1 base and 10 bases respectively, with 8 bases between them. CDR1 and CDR2 (germline): GTSNPN, SVGIG (reference sequence).

This chain uses TRBV5-1 with TRBJ2-7; D gene ambiguous. The CDR3 has 12 amino acids. Germline V gene lookup returns CDR1 SGHRS and CDR2 YFSETQ. V gave up 1 base and J gave up 4 bases, with 6 bases separating them. DNA for the CDR3: TGCGCCAGCAGCTTGTACGGTTACGAGCAGTACTTC. Translated: CASSLYGYEQYF. Full variable domain (outside the CDR3, taken from reference TRBV5-1 and TRBJ2-7): KAGVTQTPRYLIKTRGQQVTLSCSPISGHRSVSWYQQTPGQGLQFLFEYFSETQRNKGNFPGRFSGRQFSNSRSEMNVSTLELGDSALYLCASSLYGYEQYFGPGTRLTVT.

The chain recombines TRBV19 with TRBJ1-5, with TRBD1 matching over 11 bases. The germline gives CDR1 LNHDA, CDR2 SQIVND (reference sequence). V gave up 5 bases and J gave up 4 bases; unmatched junction bases: 1. The CDR3 has 14 amino acids. The CDR3 reads CASSGTGGNQPQHF. In nucleotides, the CDR3 is TGTGCCAGTAGTGGGACAGGGGGTAATCAGCCCCAGCATTTT. Combining the CDR3 with reference TRBV19 and TRBJ1-5 gives the whole variable domain DGGITQSPKYLFRKEGQNVTLSCEQNLNHDAMYWYRQDPGQGLRLIYYSQIVNDFQKGDIAEGYSVSREKKESFPLTVTSAQKNPTAFYLCASSGTGGNQPQHFGDGTRLSIL.

The V call is TRBV18, the J call TRBJ1-2; the match to TRBD1 covers 8 bases. This CDR3 spans 14 amino acids. The germline CDR1 and CDR2 sequences are KGHSH and LQKENI. Trimming removed 3 bases from V and 6 bases from J; junction bases left unmatched: 6. CDR3 amino acids: CASSPSGQGNGYTF. DNA of the CDR3: TGTGCCAGCTCACCTAGCGGACAGGGCAATGGCTACACCTTC. The entire variable domain, with the rest obtained from reference TRBV18 and TRBJ1-2, is as follows: NAGVMQNPRHLVRRRGQEARLRCSPMKGHSHVYWYRQLPEEGLKFMVYLQKENIIDESGMPKERFSAEFPKEGPSILRIQQVVRGDSAAYFCASSPSGQGNGYTFGSGTRLTVV.

The chain couples TRBV7-3 to TRBJ2-5; D is undetermined. The CDR3 extends over 14 amino acids. Trimming removed 8 bases from V and 4 bases from J, with 17 bases in between. From germline, CDR1 is SGHTA and CDR2 FQGTGA. The CDR3 spells CASSSGPIGETQYF. The DNA of the CDR3 is TGTGCCAGCTCCTCTGGGCCCATAGGAGAGACCCAGTACTTC.

The chain carries TRBV7-2 and TRBJ1-3; maybe TRBD1 (5 bases). The CDR3 has 15 residues. The V end was cut by 6 bases, the J end by 4 bases, with 16 bases between. Germline V gives CDR1 SGHTA, CDR2 FQGNSA. The CDR3 DNA reads as TGTGCCAGCAGGCCTCCAGGGAGGGGAGGAAACACCATATATTTT. Translating gives CASRPPGRGGNTIYF. The full variable domain, in which reference TRBV7-2 and TRBJ1-3 provide the parts outside the CDR3, is GAGVSQSPSNKVTEKGKDVELRCDPISGHTALYWYRQSLGQGLEFLIYFQGNSAPDKSGLPSDRFSAERTGGSVSTLTIQRTQQEDSAVYLCASRPPGRGGNTIYFGEGSWLTVV.